The 29 T cell receptor beta chains below were found in one sample sequenced in a study of immune cell composition in non-small cell lung cancer. Using immunoSEQ multiplex PCR, the repertoire was profiled, and TCRdb retains in-frame clones only, with some absent. The sample shows 2,500 to 3,000 clones, roughly four fifths of them seen only once. The same sample was also used in a study of CD4 T cells in lung cancer.

The specimen sequenced was lung tumor tissue. The source of these receptors is a human donor with non-small cell lung cancer.

This clone was detected only once. The chain couples TRBV7-2 to TRBJ2-7; perhaps TRBD2 as D (6 bases). Germline loops: CDR1 SGHTA, CDR2 FQGNSA. V lost 3 bases, J lost 0 bases, and 18 bases lay in between. The CDR3 length is 17 residues. CDR3 amino acids: CASSFLPGSGRSYEQYF. The CDR3 DNA reads as TGTGCCAGCAGCTTCTTACCGGGTAGCGGCCGCTCCTACGAGCAGTACTTC.

The gene calls are TRBV9 and TRBJ2-3; D may be TRBD1 (6 bases). Germline V gives CDR1 SGDLS, CDR2 YYNGEE. Trimming left V 3 bases short and J 0 bases short, with 14 bases between. The CDR3 runs to 16 residues. This chain's CDR3 is CASSAARQVSTDTQYF. CDR3 sequence (DNA): TGTGCCAGCAGCGCCGCTCGACAGGTTAGCACAGATACGCAGTATTTT. Full variable domain (outside the CDR3, taken from reference TRBV9 and TRBJ2-3): DSGVTQTPKHLITATGQRVTLRCSPRSGDLSVYWYQQSLDQGLQFLIQYYNGEERAKGNILERFSAQQFPDLHSELNLSSLELGDSALYFCASSAARQVSTDTQYFGPGTRLTVL.

This sequence joins TRBV7-8 and TRBJ1-5, with D maybe TRBD1 (6 bases). The CDR3 consists of 15 residues. Germline CDR1 reads SGHVS; CDR2 reads FQNEAQ. The V and J ends lost 1 base and 5 bases respectively, with 12 bases between them. The CDR3 coding sequence is TGTGCCAGCAGCTTAGTGGCCAGGGGTGATCAGCCCCAGCATTTT. It is translated as CASSLVARGDQPQHF.

This chain connects TRBV9 to TRBJ1-4; D possibly corresponds to TRBD1 (6 bases). Trimming pared 4 bases from V and 0 bases from J, leaving 13 bases between. The germline V gene encodes CDR1 SGDLS and CDR2 YYNGEE. The CDR3 sequence is 16 residues long. DNA of the CDR3: TGTGCCAGCAGCTCCGGACAGATTGCAACTAATGAAAAACTGTTTTTT. It codes for CASSSGQIATNEKLFF.

The chain is built from TRBV11-2 and TRBJ2-5, with D perhaps TRBD1 (6 bases). The CDR3 has 13 residues. V lost 7 bases and J 5 bases, leaving 14 bases between the germline ends. From germline, CDR1 is SGHAT and CDR2 FQNNGV. CDR3 nucleotide sequence: TGTGCCAGCACCCTGGGGGCCTGGGAGACCCAGTACTTC. Amino acids: CASTLGAWETQYF.

The rearrangement joins TRBV10-3 to TRBJ2-7, with 7 bases identical to TRBD1. V trimming: 6 bases; J trimming: 6 bases; junction bases outside the gene matches: 11. The V gene's germline CDR1 is ENHRY and CDR2 SYGVKD. The CDR3 covers 14 residues. The CDR3 protein is CAIRKTGFILEQYF. Written as DNA, the CDR3 is TGTGCCATCAGGAAGACAGGGTTTATCCTCGAGCAGTACTTC.

In DNA form, the CDR3 reads TGCGCCAGCAGCCAAGAGCATACGGGATATCAGCCCCAGCATTTT. Protein: CASSQEHTGYQPQHF. V is TRBV4-3 and J is TRBJ1-5; D unresolved. Germline-derived CDR1 and CDR2 are LGHNA and YSLEER. The length of the CDR3 is 15 residues. Trimming stripped 0 bases from V and 5 bases from J, with 11 bases between.

V and J are TRBV18 and TRBJ2-4, with 10 bases lining up with TRBD1. The J segment lost 0 bases and the V segment lost 4 bases, leaving 3 bases of the junction unmatched. The CDR3 has 16 amino acids. Germline CDR1 KGHSH, CDR2 LQKENI. CDR3 nucleotide sequence: TGTGCCAGCTCACGGACAGGGGGATTAGCCAAAAACATTCAGTACTTC. Protein product: CASSRTGGLAKNIQYF.

This sequence joins TRBV2 and TRBJ1-1, with TRBD1 matching over 9 bases. CDR1 and CDR2 (germline): SNHLY, FYNNEI. The CDR3 is 13 amino acids. V lost 5 bases and J lost 14; bases outside the gene matches: 12. The CDR3 sequence is CASSTSTGGAIFF. As DNA, the CDR3 is TGTGCCAGCAGTACCTCGACAGGGGGTGCGATATTCTTT.

This clone has more than one count but fewer than ten. The chain's CDR3 is CASSPSVHPGRDEQFF. For the CDR3, the DNA is TGTGCCAGCAGCCCTAGCGTCCATCCAGGGCGGGATGAGCAGTTCTTC. The chain is built from TRBV9 and TRBJ2-1; D is perhaps TRBD2 (6 bases). Germline-derived CDR1 and CDR2 are SGDLS and YYNGEE. Trimming stripped 4 bases from V and 8 bases from J, with 22 bases between. This CDR3 has 16 residues.

The chain joins TRBV5-1 to TRBJ2-2, with D perhaps TRBD2 (5 bases). Germline V lookup: CDR1 SGHRS, CDR2 YFSETQ. The CDR3 is 13 residues long. As DNA, the CDR3 is TGCCCTCGGCGGGCTCCCGGCACCGGGGAGCTGTTTTTT. This translates into CPRRAPGTGELFF.

This clone was recorded only once. The rearrangement links TRBV28 to TRBJ2-6; tentatively, D is TRBD1 (5 bases). Germline values: CDR1 MDHEN, CDR2 SYDVKM. V was pared by 8 bases and J by 0 bases, with 11 bases between. The CDR3 is made up of 15 amino acids. DNA of the CDR3: TGTGCCAGCTACACCCAGGGCTCTGGGGCCAACGTCCTGACTTTC. This translates into CASYTQGSGANVLTF. The entire variable domain, with the rest obtained from reference TRBV28 and TRBJ2-6, is as follows: DVKVTQSSRYLVKRTGEKVFLECVQDMDHENMFWYRQDPGLGLRLIYFSYDVKMKEKGDIPEGYSVSREKKERFSLILESASTNQTSMYLCASYTQGSGANVLTFGAGSRLTVL.

V gene TRBV4-3 combines with J gene TRBJ2-2; no reliable D call. Germline CDR1 LGHNA, CDR2 YSLEER. Trimming cost V 1 base and J 1 base, with 7 bases left between them. The CDR3 is made up of 15 amino acids. CDR3 sequence reads: CASSQGLENTGELFF. CDR3 nucleotides: TGCGCCAGCAGCCAAGGTCTAGAGAACACCGGGGAGCTGTTTTTT.

V is TRBV10-3 and J is TRBJ2-5, with a possible D match to TRBD2 (6 bases). This CDR3 is 13 amino acids long. Germline values: CDR1 ENHRY, CDR2 SYGVKD. V was trimmed by 8 bases and J by 3 bases, leaving 13 bases between them. CDR3 sequence: CAISGGGEETQYF. Written as DNA, the CDR3 is TGTGCCATCTCCGGTGGAGGGGAAGAGACCCAGTACTTC.

This clone showed up just a few times. The chain joins TRBV10-3 to TRBJ1-5; TRBD1 matches 10 bases. Looked up from germline, CDR1 is ENHRY and CDR2 is SYGVKD. V gave up 8 bases and J gave up 0 bases; unmatched junction bases: 4. CDR3 length: 15 residues. The CDR3 DNA sequence: TGTGCCATCGGGACAGGGGATTATAGCAATCAGCCCCAGCATTTT. This sequence encodes CAIGTGDYSNQPQHF.

V gene TRBV7-9 combines with J gene TRBJ1-2, with D tentatively TRBD1 (5 bases). This CDR3 has 12 residues. V lost 4 bases, J lost 4 bases, and 7 bases lay in between. CDR1 and CDR2 from the germline V gene are SEHNR and FQNEAQ (reference sequence). The CDR3 here is CASSSGIYGYTF. In nucleotides, the CDR3 is TGTGCCAGCAGCTCAGGGATCTATGGCTACACCTTC.

The chain uses TRBV7-2 and TRBJ1-3, with D perhaps matching TRBD1 (6 bases). Per germline, CDR1 SGHTA and CDR2 FQGNSA. This CDR3 contains 17 residues. The V end lost 3 bases, the J end lost 1 base, and 16 bases lay between the germline ends. CDR3 residues: CASSFSTGWESGNTIYF. CDR3 nucleotide sequence: TGTGCCAGCAGCTTTAGTACAGGGTGGGAGTCTGGAAACACCATATATTTT. Combining the CDR3 with reference TRBV7-2 and TRBJ1-3 gives the whole variable domain GAGVSQSPSNKVTEKGKDVELRCDPISGHTALYWYRQSLGQGLEFLIYFQGNSAPDKSGLPSDRFSAERTGGSVSTLTIQRTQQEDSAVYLCASSFSTGWESGNTIYFGEGSWLTVV.

V is TRBV5-5 and J is TRBJ1-2; TRBD1 aligns across 10 bases. The V and J ends lost 2 bases and 8 bases, in that order; junction bases with no gene match: 3. The CDR3 contains 13 residues. Germline CDR1 is SGHKS and CDR2 is YYEKEE (reference sequence). The chain's CDR3 is CASSLGTGVGYTF. The CDR3 region has the DNA TGTGCCAGCAGCTTAGGGACAGGGGTCGGCTACACCTTC.

The chain has TRBV7-6 and TRBJ2-1, with 9 positions matching TRBD2. The CDR3 has 16 residues. V shed 5 bases, J shed 5 bases, and the junction held 10 bases outside the gene matches. CDR1 and CDR2 from the germline V gene are SGHVS and FNYEAQ. The CDR3 region has the DNA TGTGCCAGCAGCCAGGGGCGCGGGAGGGCCCACAATGAGCAGTTCTTC. It codes for CASSQGRGRAHNEQFF.

The chain has TRBV28 and TRBJ2-5; TRBD2 might be the D (5 bases). This CDR3 has 17 amino acids. The germline V gene encodes CDR1 MDHEN and CDR2 SYDVKM. The V end was cut by 5 bases, the J end by 0 bases, with 19 bases between. The CDR3 region has the DNA TGTGCCAGCAGTCCCCTCGAGGGCAGCGGCTACCAAGAGACCCAGTACTTC. It codes for CASSPLEGSGYQETQYF.

The chain joins TRBV28 to TRBJ2-5; TRBD1 matches 10 bases. The CDR3 spans 13 residues. After removal of 5 bases from V and 5 bases from J, the junction contained 2 bases not matched to a gene. Germline V gives CDR1 MDHEN, CDR2 SYDVKM. The CDR3 sequence: CASSRQGAETQYF. The CDR3 bases are TGTGCCAGCAGTCGACAGGGGGCCGAGACCCAGTACTTC.

This clone was recorded a few times. Different DNA sequences within this sample yield the same CDR3. The J gene is TRBJ2-1, the V gene TRBV5-6; 9 bases line up with TRBD1. The J segment lost 2 bases and the V segment lost 2 bases, leaving 2 bases of the junction unmatched. In germline, CDR1 is SGHDT, CDR2 YYEEEE. CDR3 length equals 15 residues. The CDR3 coding sequence is TGTGCCAGCAGCTTCGGGGACAGGGCCTACAATGAGCAGTTCTTC. It translates to CASSFGDRAYNEQFF.

About this clone: This sample also contains other DNA sequences that code for the same CDR3. The chain employs TRBV5-1 and TRBJ1-4; maybe TRBD1 (5 bases). Looked up from germline, CDR1 is SGHRS and CDR2 is YFSETQ. V dropped 2 bases and J dropped 0 bases, with 11 bases sitting between them. The CDR3 runs 16 residues. CDR3: CASSLGQPATNEKLFF. Here the CDR3 DNA reads TGCGCCAGCAGCTTAGGACAACCAGCAACTAATGAAAAACTGTTTTTT. The full variable domain, completed using reference TRBV5-1 and TRBJ1-4, is KAGVTQTPRYLIKTRGQQVTLSCSPISGHRSVSWYQQTPGQGLQFLFEYFSETQRNKGNFPGRFSGRQFSNSRSEMNVSTLELGDSALYLCASSLGQPATNEKLFFGSGTQLSVL.

J is TRBJ2-4 and V is TRBV13, with 14 bases fitting TRBD2. The J segment lost 8 bases and the V segment lost 4 bases, leaving 7 bases of the junction unmatched. CDR3 length: 16 residues. Germline CDR1 reads PRHDT; CDR2 reads FYEKMQ (reference sequence). The DNA of the CDR3 is TGTGCCAGCAGCTCGGGGGGACTAGCGGGGGAGGACATTCAGTACTTC. Protein product: CASSSGGLAGEDIQYF.

The chain recombines TRBV6-6 with TRBJ2-1; no firm D call. V was cut by 8 bases and J by 6 bases, with 20 bases left in between. The germline V gene has CDR1 MNHNY and CDR2 SVGAGI (reference sequence). This CDR3 spans 15 amino acids. CDR3 nucleotides: TGTGCCAGCGGCTCTTCGAGACAAACCAGCAATGAGCAGTTCTTC. It specifies CASGSSRQTSNEQFF.

The J gene is TRBJ1-2, the V gene TRBV7-2, with D possibly matching TRBD1 (6 bases). V shed 1 base and J shed 4 bases, with 16 bases lying between them. The germline V gene has CDR1 SGHTA and CDR2 FQGNSA. The CDR3 totals 16 residues. This CDR3 reads CASSLGDLTGSYGYTF. The CDR3 DNA is TGTGCCAGCAGCTTAGGGGACCTTACAGGGTCCTATGGCTACACCTTC.

J is TRBJ2-3 and V is TRBV7-3; 7 positions match TRBD1. The CDR3 contains 15 residues. V lost 1 base, J lost 5 bases, and 6 bases stayed unmatched. Germline V gives CDR1 SGHTA, CDR2 FQGTGA. CDR3 region: CASSLIGTDIDTQYF. The CDR3 nucleotides read TGTGCCAGCAGCTTAATCGGGACAGATATAGATACGCAGTATTTT.

This chain links TRBV28 with TRBJ1-5; D uncertain. CDR3 length: 15 amino acids. Germline lookup yields CDR1 MDHEN and CDR2 SYDVKM. The germline V and J ends were trimmed by 3 bases and 4 bases, with 13 bases remaining between them. In DNA, the CDR3 is TGTGCCAGCAGTTTCCTGGCGGCCTCAAATCAGCCCCAGCATTTT. This encodes CASSFLAASNQPQHF. Full variable domain (remainder filled in from reference TRBV28 and TRBJ1-5): DVKVTQSSRYLVKRTGEKVFLECVQDMDHENMFWYRQDPGLGLRLIYFSYDVKMKEKGDIPEGYSVSREKKERFSLILESASTNQTSMYLCASSFLAASNQPQHFGDGTRLSIL.

V usage is TRBV29-1 and J usage is TRBJ2-3, with TRBD2 matching over 7 bases. Germline CDR1 reads SQVTM; CDR2 reads ANQGSEA. The CDR3 is 14 amino acids. With 6 bases clipped from V and 0 bases from J, the junction kept 6 bases outside the gene matches. The CDR3: CSVERGRSTDTQYF. The DNA for the CDR3 is TGCAGCGTCGAGCGGGGTCGGAGCACAGATACGCAGTATTTT.